Listed here is a single TCR beta chain. Antigen specificity is unknown. The CDR3 length is 18 residues. V lost 5 bases, J lost 0 bases, and 13 bases stayed unmatched. CDR1 SGHRS and CDR2 YFSETQ come from the germline V gene. This sample stems from a study of beta chain features in type 1 diabetes. Every isolated RNA sample was fully reverse transcribed, so sequencing captured expressed TCRB transcripts. The data were produced by immunoSEQ multiplex PCR, yet TCRdb's version contains in-frame clones alone and is incomplete. The data contain some 48,000 clones, just under 45% of them singletons. Notes on the study in general: All four CD4+ subsets from Type 1 diabetes patients carried moderately but significantly shorter TCRB CDR3s.

Material: stem cell memory CD4+ T cells from blood. The clonotype was recovered from a man aged 25-40 years with type 1 diabetes. The chain carries TRBV5-1 and TRBJ2-7, with 11 bases lining up with TRBD1. The DNA of the CDR3 is TGCGCCAGCAGTTTCCGACCCCCAGGACAGGGGGCCTCCTACGAGCAGTACTTC. Translated: CASSFRPPGQGASYEQYF.